The rows below give T cell receptor beta chains drawn from one sample of a study of T cell responses to AZD1222 COVID-19 vaccine. Libraries were prepared by immunoSEQ multiplex PCR; TCRdb keeps only in-frame clonotypes and omits some of them. In the table there are 55,000 to 75,000 clones, around 84% of which are singletons. The sample in question was peripheral blood, obtained on day 0 of AZD1222 vaccination. The receptors derive from an adult in good health. CDR3s include the opening cysteine and the closing phenylalanine or tryptophan. D genes are given only for firm matches. Size tells how often a clone was seen (once, few, many) or the class of an expanded clone, and some rows leave it out.

clone_size	v_call	d_call	j_call	cdr3_nt	cdr3_aa
-	TRBV5-6	-	TRBJ1-2	TGTGCCAGCAGCTGGGTTGGGGAAAGGAGGGATGGCTACACCTTC	CASSWVGERRDGYTF
-	TRBV21-1	-	TRBJ2-2	TGTGCCAGCAGCAGCGCTCTGGGGGACAGGGGTACCGGGGAGCTGTTTTTT	CASSSALGDRGTGELFF
-	TRBV29-1	-	TRBJ2-1	TGCAGCGTTGCAGTATGGGATGAGCAGTTCTTC	CSVAVWDEQFF
few	TRBV27	-	TRBJ1-1	TGTGCCAGCATTAAACTGTCTTTGAACACTGAAGCTTTCTTT	CASIKLSLNTEAFF
-	TRBV15	-	TRBJ1-1	TGTGCCACCAGCCGGGGGCGAACAGGCGGCTTCAACACTGAAGCTTTCTTT	CATSRGRTGGFNTEAFF
-	TRBV6-5	-	TRBJ1-5	TGTGCCACCATCAAAGTAGGGGCAGCTAATCAGCCCCAGCATTTT	CATIKVGAANQPQHF
-	TRBV6-2/TRBV6-3	-	TRBJ2-6	TGTGCCAGCAGTCTCTCAGCGCCCTCTGGGGCCAACGTCCTGACTTTC	CASSLSAPSGANVLTF
-	TRBV19	-	TRBJ1-1	TGTGCCAGTAGTATATCGACTAACACTGAAGCTTTCTTT	CASSISTNTEAFF
once	TRBV11-1	TRBD1	TRBJ1-2	TGTGCCAGCACCTTGACAGGGGGCAAGAACTATGGCTACACCTTC	CASTLTGGKNYGYTF
-	TRBV28	-	TRBJ2-3	TGTGCCAGCAGTTATACCGCTTTCATAGCGGTGCGGGATACGCAGTATTTT	CASSYTAFIAVRDTQYF
-	TRBV19	-	TRBJ2-7	TGTGCCAGTAGTCCCGGGCCCCCCCTACTCGGGCAGTACTTC	CASSPGPPLLGQYF
-	TRBV5-1	-	TRBJ2-1	TGCGCCAGCAGCTCGGCGGGGGAGCAGTTCTTC	CASSSAGEQFF
-	TRBV5-1	-	TRBJ2-3	TGCGCCAGCGCAGGGGGAGGGCCGAAAGATACGCAGTATTTT	CASAGGGPKDTQYF
few	TRBV7-9	-	TRBJ2-1	TGTGCCAGCAGCTTAGGCAGGGGCTCTGATGAGCAGTTCTTC	CASSLGRGSDEQFF
-	TRBV6-5	-	TRBJ2-5	TGTGCCAGCAGGACCACAGGGATGGGGACCCAGTACTTC	CASRTTGMGTQYF
-	TRBV5-4	TRBD1	TRBJ2-1	TGTGCCAGCAGCCCCCCCGGGGACAGCGGCTCCTACAATGAGCAGTTCTTC	CASSPPGDSGSYNEQFF